One and the same sample provided the 32 T cell receptor beta chains below, sequenced in a study of T cell clonality in common variable immunodeficiency. General observations from the study: Fewer deletions and N-nucleotide insertions were reportedly seen in common variable immunodeficiency TCR beta sequences.

Sequencing used immunoSEQ multiplex PCR; TCRdb keeps in-frame clones, though not all of them. Recorded here are 20,000 or so clones, none singletons. These receptors have no known antigen. Sequences were obtained from peripheral blood mononuclear cells. The receptor source for this set is a human donor with common variable immunodeficiency.

At least ten counts were recorded for this clone. The read halts 3 residues ahead of the CDR3 end, with the missing end drawn from the germline J gene. The J gene is TRBJ2-1, the V gene TRBV7-2, with 8 bases that match TRBD1. The ends lost 0 bases at V and 7 bases at J; junction bases unmatched: 5. The CDR3 length is 15 residues. Germline lookup yields CDR1 SGHTA and CDR2 FQGNSA. The CDR3 region is CASSLAQGARNEQFF. The DNA read from the CDR3 is TGTGCCAGCAGCTTAGCCCAGGGGGCGCGGAATGAG. The full variable domain, with the rest looked up from reference TRBV7-2 and TRBJ2-1, is GAGVSQSPSNKVTEKGKDVELRCDPISGHTALYWYRQSLGQGLEFLIYFQGNSAPDKSGLPSDRFSAERTGGSVSTLTIQRTQQEDSAVYLCASSLAQGARNEQFFGPGTRLTVL.

Many counts were recorded for this clone. With the read ending 3 residues before the CDR3 end, the germline J gene is used to fill in that end. The genes are TRBV7-9 and TRBJ2-7; 11 bases align to TRBD2. The length of the CDR3 is 15 residues. Germline lookup yields CDR1 SEHNR and CDR2 FQNEAQ (reference sequence). The J segment lost 1 base and the V segment lost 6 bases, leaving 5 bases of the junction unmatched. The CDR3 bases that were read are TGTGCCAGCAGGGAAGGGACTAGCGGTTCCTACGAG. Amino acids: CASREGTSGSYE. The complete CDR3 sequence is CASREGTSGSYEQYF.

A note on this clone: The CDR3 is cut off 3 residues early in the read; its end comes from the germline J gene. This rearrangement joins TRBV11-2 to TRBJ2-7, with D possibly matching TRBD1 (6 bases). V lost 6 bases and J lost 5, with 17 bases in between. CDR3 size: 14 residues. Germline V gene lookup returns CDR1 SGHAT and CDR2 FQNNGV. CDR3 sequence reads: CASRIGAGVDEQYF. CDR3 DNA (partial): TGTGCCAGCAGGATAGGGGCAGGGGTCGACGAG.

This clone showed up many times. The read terminates 3 residues ahead of where the CDR3 ends, so the germline J gene completes it. The chain uses TRBV19 and TRBJ2-6; 10 bases are shared with TRBD1. V lost 7 bases, J lost 1 base, and 13 bases stayed unmatched. This CDR3 is built from 19 residues. Germline assignment: CDR1 LNHDA and CDR2 SQIVND (reference sequence). The sequenced CDR3 bases are TGTGCCAGTAAGTCTGGACGGACAGGGGGAACGTCTGGGGCCAACGTC. Translated, it gives CASKSGRTGGTSGANV. The whole CDR3 region reads CASKSGRTGGTSGANVLTF.

Points on this clone: The read ends 3 residues before the CDR3 terminus; that terminus is restored from the germline J gene. The chain uses TRBV19 and TRBJ1-2; D perhaps matches TRBD1 (6 bases). V was cut by 6 bases and J by 3 bases, with 14 bases left in between. This CDR3 has 14 residues. Germline CDR1 reads LNHDA; CDR2 reads SQIVND (reference sequence). CDR3: CASRSTGRYYGYTF. The covered CDR3 bases are TGTGCCAGTAGGTCAACAGGGAGATACTATGGC.

This clone was seen repeatedly, ten times or more. The read falls 3 residues short of the CDR3 end, and the missing part is taken from the germline J gene. The V and J genes are TRBV5-1 and TRBJ1-2; 7 positions match TRBD1. The CDR3 length is 15 residues. Germline V gene data show CDR1 as SGHRS and CDR2 as YFSETQ. The CDR3 region is CASSLEETGQGGYTF. The part of the CDR3 DNA that was read is TGCGCCAGCAGCTTGGAAGAGACAGGGCAGGGCGGC.

Sample share makes this clone medium-sized. The read stops 3 residues short of the end of the CDR3; the missing end is completed from the germline J gene. The chain employs TRBV19 and TRBJ1-4; 8 bases align to TRBD1. The CDR3 extends over 17 amino acids. Trimming removed 5 bases from V and 2 bases from J; junction bases left unmatched: 10. Germline V CDR1 and CDR2: LNHDA, SQIVND (reference sequence). Incomplete CDR3 DNA: TGTGCCAGTAGTCTCATACAGCGACAGGGGACTAATGAAAAA. Translated, it gives CASSLIQRQGTNEK. The entire CDR3 protein reads CASSLIQRQGTNEKLFF.

This clone was counted ten times or more. Sequencing ends 3 residues short of the CDR3 end; the germline J gene provides the rest. J is TRBJ2-5 and V is TRBV19; unclear D gene. V was cut by 11 bases and J by 0 bases, with 10 bases left in between. Germline CDR1 is LNHDA and CDR2 is SQIVND (reference sequence). The CDR3 spans 12 residues. Partial CDR3 DNA: TGTGCCGATCTAGAACACCAAGAGACC. Its protein product is CADLEHQET. In full, the CDR3 reads CADLEHQETQYF.

This clone appeared many times. The CDR3 DNA, read in part, is TGCAGTGCTAGAGACCCACAGGGTCCTGAGGGC. Amino acids: CSARDPQGPEG. The full CDR3 is CSARDPQGPEGYTF. V and J are TRBV20-1 and TRBJ1-2, with a possible D match to TRBD1 (6 bases). The read stops 3 residues short of the end of the CDR3; the missing end is completed from the germline J gene. The CDR3 has 14 residues. Germline V gene data show CDR1 as DFQATT and CDR2 as SNEGSKA (reference sequence).

This clone occurred many times. The CDR3 loop reads CSARDTNSYEQYF. The covered CDR3 bases are TGCAGTGCCCGGGACACCAACTCCTACGAG. This sequence joins TRBV20-1 and TRBJ2-7, with D possibly TRBD1 on 6 matching bases. The read ends 3 residues shy of where the CDR3 ends; the end is completed using the germline J gene. Germline V gene sequence: CDR1 DFQATT, CDR2 SNEGSKA (reference sequence). V lost 6 bases and J 0 bases, leaving 12 bases between the germline ends. CDR3 length: 13 amino acids.

This clone was detected many times. Read sequence stops 3 residues before the CDR3 end, and the germline J gene provides the missing end. This chain connects TRBV28 to TRBJ1-2; D may be TRBD1 (6 bases). V lost 4 bases and J 7 bases, leaving 10 bases between the germline ends. CDR1 is MDHEN, CDR2 SYDVKM, per germline. CDR3 length: 12 residues. The CDR3 reads CASSWRGGGYTF. Partial CDR3 DNA: TGTGCCAGCAGTTGGAGGGGGGGTGGC.

This clone is medium-sized by share. The CDR3 end is not reached by the read, which stops 3 residues before it; the germline J gene fills it in. This chain uses TRBV20-1 with TRBJ2-6, with TRBD1 identical over 8 bases. CDR1 is DFQATT and CDR2 is SNEGSKA in the germline V gene (reference sequence). V gave up 5 bases and J gave up 4 bases; unmatched junction bases: 10. This CDR3 has 16 residues. The sequenced part of the CDR3 DNA is TGCAGTGCTGCCGGGACAGGTTTCATCGGGGCCAACGTC. It codes for CSAAGTGFIGANV. The full CDR3 sequence reads CSAAGTGFIGANVLTF.

The sample holds a few counts of this clone. The junction does not match germline at one end; this may be a read error. The read finishes 3 residues shy of the CDR3 end, and the germline J gene is used to complete it. V is TRBV7-9 and J is TRBJ2-7; D is perhaps TRBD1 (5 bases). Germline values: CDR1 SEHNR, CDR2 FQNEAQ (reference sequence). The CDR3 runs 12 residues. The part of the CDR3 DNA that was read is TGTTCCAGCAGCTCACAGGTATACGAG. Protein sequence: CSSSSQVYE. In full, the CDR3 is CSSSSQVYEQYF.

This clone was observed a few times. The read is 3 residues too short to cover the CDR3 end, so that end is filled in from the germline J gene. The J gene is TRBJ2-1, the V gene TRBV20-1; 8 nucleotides align to TRBD2. The germline V gene has CDR1 DFQATT and CDR2 SNEGSKA (reference sequence). With 1 base clipped from V and 8 bases from J, the junction kept 10 bases outside the gene matches. The length of the CDR3 is 15 residues. The part of the CDR3 DNA that was read is TGCAGTGCTAGAGGGCCCAGCGGGAGATACCATGAG. Translating it yields CSARGPSGRYHE. The CDR3 reads in full as CSARGPSGRYHEQFF.

This clone was seen many times. The read stops 3 residues short of the end of the CDR3; the missing end is completed from the germline J gene. The chain uses TRBV6-4 and TRBJ2-2, with D hard to call. CDR1 and CDR2 (germline): MRHNA, SNTAGT. Trimming shortened V by 0 bases and J by 7 bases, and 12 bases separated the two germline ends. This CDR3 has 15 residues. The CDR3 is CASSDSWARGGELFF. Partial CDR3 DNA: TGTGCCAGCAGTGACTCCTGGGCCCGAGGCGGGGAG.

In its sample, this clone was seen many times. Read data end 3 residues before the CDR3 end; the end is taken from the germline J gene. J is TRBJ2-7 and V is TRBV20-1; 10 bases fit TRBD2. CDR3 size: 15 residues. Germline values: CDR1 DFQATT, CDR2 SNEGSKA (reference sequence). J was trimmed by 3 bases and V by 3 bases; bases with no gene match: 8. The CDR3 DNA, read in part, is TGCAGTGCTAGTCACCTAGCGGGGGCGAACTACGAG. Translated: CSASHLAGANYE. Given in full, the CDR3 is CSASHLAGANYEQYF.

The sample holds many counts of this clone. The read terminates 3 residues ahead of where the CDR3 ends, so the germline J gene completes it. This chain links TRBV12-3 or TRBV12-4 with TRBJ2-5; 13 bases map to TRBD2. After removal of 5 bases from V and 5 bases from J, the junction contained 2 bases not matched to a gene. There are 14 residues in the CDR3. CDR3 amino acids: CASSTSGRVETQYF. Incomplete CDR3 DNA: TGTGCCAGCAGTACTAGCGGGAGGGTTGAGACC.

The sample holds many counts of this clone. The read gets to within 3 residues of the CDR3 end, and the germline J gene fills in the rest. The rearrangement links TRBV20-1 to TRBJ2-5; D perhaps matches TRBD2 (5 bases). The germline gives CDR1 DFQATT, CDR2 SNEGSKA (reference sequence). The CDR3 spans 11 residues. Trimming shortened V by 2 bases and J by 5 bases, and 6 bases separated the two germline ends. The CDR3 here is CSARTGETQYF. CDR3 bases read: TGCAGTGCTAGAACGGGGGAGACC.

This clone is deemed medium-sized. From the germline J gene comes the end of the CDR3, since the read stops 3 residues before it. The chain joins TRBV5-1 to TRBJ1-1, with D possibly matching TRBD1 (6 bases). The CDR3 sequence is 14 residues long. V shed 3 bases and J shed 3 bases, with 12 bases lying between them. Per germline, CDR1 SGHRS and CDR2 YFSETQ. This chain's CDR3 is CASSWTPGDTEAFF. The CDR3 DNA, read in part, is TGCGCCAGCAGCTGGACGCCAGGGGACACTGAA.

This clone was counted ten times or more. With the read ending 3 residues before the CDR3 end, the germline J gene is used to fill in that end. The chain combines TRBV10-1 with TRBJ1-6; D remains unclear. Trimming removed 2 bases from V and 8 bases from J, with 10 bases in between. Germline assignment: CDR1 WNHNN and CDR2 SYGVQD (reference sequence). CDR3 length: 14 amino acids. The covered CDR3 bases are TGCGCCAGCAGTGAGAGTCGCGGGGATTCACCC. It encodes CASSESRGDSP. The whole CDR3 protein is CASSESRGDSPLHF.

This clone was seen repeatedly, ten times or more. Read coverage stops 3 residues before the CDR3 terminus; the germline J gene supplies the remainder. The chain has TRBV30 and TRBJ2-3; maybe TRBD2 (6 bases). CDR3 length: 13 residues. Germline CDR1 GTSNPN, CDR2 SVGIG (reference sequence). The V and J ends lost 0 bases and 4 bases respectively, with 8 bases between them. The CDR3 sequence is CAWSVGGADTQYF. Partial CDR3 DNA: TGTGCCTGGAGTGTAGGAGGGGCAGATACG. Together with reference TRBV30 and TRBJ2-3, the CDR3 gives the full variable domain: SQTIHQWPATLVQPVGSPLSLECTVEGTSNPNLYWYRQAAGRGLQLLFYSVGIGQISSEVPQNLSASRPQDRQFILSSKKLLLSDSGFYLCAWSVGGADTQYFGPGTRLTVL.

This clone was observed at least ten times. The CDR3 extends 3 residues past the end of the read, so its final part is completed from the germline J gene. The chain combines TRBV7-2 with TRBJ2-7, with D hard to call. The V gene's germline CDR1 is SGHTA and CDR2 FQGNSA. V was shortened by 2 bases and J by 2 bases, with 13 bases between the two germline ends. The CDR3 loop spans 15 amino acids. This CDR3 reads CASSLTPRSAYEQYF. Incomplete CDR3 DNA: TGTGCCAGCAGCTTAACGCCCCGGAGCGCCTACGAG. The complete variable domain, with remaining parts taken from reference TRBV7-2 and TRBJ2-7, reads GAGVSQSPSNKVTEKGKDVELRCDPISGHTALYWYRQSLGQGLEFLIYFQGNSAPDKSGLPSDRFSAERTGGSVSTLTIQRTQQEDSAVYLCASSLTPRSAYEQYFGPGTRLTVT.

This clone was seen many times. The read stops 3 residues short of the end of the CDR3; the missing end is completed from the germline J gene. The chain links TRBV4-1 to TRBJ2-1; 10 bases match TRBD2. In germline, CDR1 is MGHRA, CDR2 YSYEKL. V shed 1 base, J shed 7 bases, and the junction held 7 bases outside the gene matches. There are 16 residues in the CDR3. The DNA read from the CDR3 is TGCGCCAGCAGCCAAGCCCCCCTAGCGGGAGCGAATGAG. Its translation: CASSQAPLAGANE. The whole CDR3 sequence reads CASSQAPLAGANEQFF.

About this clone: The missing CDR3 end, 3 residues past where the read stops, is filled in from the germline J gene. This chain joins TRBV18 and TRBJ2-5; weak D call: TRBD1 (6 bases). Trimming cost V 3 bases and J 3 bases, with 23 bases left between them. There are 18 residues in the CDR3. The germline V gene encodes CDR1 KGHSH and CDR2 LQKENI. The CDR3 loop reads CASSPYGGGINPKETQYF. The sequenced CDR3 bases are TGTGCCAGCTCACCTTATGGGGGCGGAATCAACCCAAAAGAGACC.

Note on this clone: The CDR3 end falls 3 residues outside the read, so it is completed with the germline J gene. This chain uses TRBV10-2 with TRBJ2-7, with D tentatively TRBD1 or TRBD2 (5 bases each). Germline lookup yields CDR1 WSHSY and CDR2 SAAADI. The CDR3 length is 13 residues. V was clipped by 10 bases and J by 0 bases, with 13 bases between them. CDR3 DNA (partial): TGCGCCACCCAGAAGGGGAGCTCCTACGAG. Translation: CATQKGSSYE. The full CDR3 sequence reads CATQKGSSYEQYF.

This clone is labeled medium-sized. Sequencing ends 3 residues short of the CDR3 end; the germline J gene provides the rest. The chain employs TRBV4-2 and TRBJ2-1; 10 nucleotides match TRBD2. Germline assignment: CDR1 LGHNA and CDR2 YNFKEQ. With V trimmed by 3 bases and J by 1 base, 15 bases remained unmatched. The CDR3 runs 20 residues. The CDR3 reads CASSHLGSSGSIGSYNEQFF. CDR3 DNA (partial): TGTGCCAGCAGCCACTTGGGGTCTAGCGGGAGTATCGGTTCCTACAATGAG.

This clone has a count of ten or more. The part of the CDR3 DNA that was read is TGTGCCAGCAGCGGCGGGGGACACACCGGGGAG. It encodes CASSGGGHTGE. The complete CDR3 reads CASSGGGHTGELFF. V is TRBV7-2 and J is TRBJ2-2, with 7 bases fitting TRBD2. The read terminates 3 residues ahead of where the CDR3 ends, so the germline J gene completes it. The CDR3 runs to 14 residues. Germline trimming cut 5 bases from V and 3 bases from J; bases unmatched to any gene: 3. Looked up from germline, CDR1 is SGHTA and CDR2 is FQGNSA.

This clone was observed many times. From the germline J gene comes the end of the CDR3, since the read stops 3 residues before it. This chain links TRBV30 with TRBJ1-5, with D hard to call. CDR3 length equals 13 residues. Germline CDR1 reads GTSNPN; CDR2 reads SVGIG (reference sequence). Trimming removed 2 bases at V and 6 bases at J, with 11 bases between. The CDR3: CAWSLSEGQPQHF. CDR3 bases read: TGTGCCTGGAGTCTCTCCGAGGGTCAGCCC.

This clone was observed at least ten times. The CDR3 is CASSQGQTNYNEQFF. Partial CDR3 DNA: TGTGCCAGCAGCCAAGGACAGACAAACTACAATGAG. The chain is built from TRBV14 and TRBJ2-1; a possible D gene is TRBD1 (5 bases). The CDR3 is cut off 3 residues early in the read; its end comes from the germline J gene. V was trimmed by 1 base and J by 3 bases, leaving 10 bases between them. The CDR3 contains 15 residues. Germline-derived CDR1 and CDR2 are SGHDN and FVKESK.

This clone was recorded many times. The read halts 3 residues ahead of the CDR3 end, with the missing end drawn from the germline J gene. V gene TRBV7-7 combines with J gene TRBJ1-5; 8 bases line up with TRBD1. The CDR3 is 13 amino acids. Trimming removed 5 bases from V and 7 bases from J; junction bases left unmatched: 4. Germline V gene data show CDR1 as SSHAT and CDR2 as FNYEAQ (reference sequence). The sequenced CDR3 bases are TGTGCCAGCAGCCTAGGACAGGGACAGCCC. Residues: CASSLGQGQP. In full, the CDR3 reads CASSLGQGQPQHF.

With regard to this clone: The CDR3 goes on 3 residues after the read ends, and that part is filled in from the germline J gene. The genes are TRBV5-1 and TRBJ2-5, with TRBD1 identical over 8 bases. CDR3 length: 15 residues. Germline loops: CDR1 SGHRS, CDR2 YFSETQ. Trimming removed 4 bases from V and 4 bases from J; junction bases left unmatched: 9. CDR3 bases read: TGCGCCAGCAGCCCAAGGACAGGGCGCTCAGAGACC. Its translation is CASSPRTGRSET. The CDR3, in full, reads CASSPRTGRSETQYF. Based on the CDR3 plus reference TRBV5-1 and TRBJ2-5, the full variable domain is KAGVTQTPRYLIKTRGQQVTLSCSPISGHRSVSWYQQTPGQGLQFLFEYFSETQRNKGNFPGRFSGRQFSNSRSEMNVSTLELGDSALYLCASSPRTGRSETQYFGPGTRLLVL.

At least ten counts were recorded for this clone. The read halts 3 residues ahead of the CDR3 end, with the missing end drawn from the germline J gene. J is TRBJ1-1 and V is TRBV10-3; the match to TRBD1 covers 7 bases. V lost 6 bases and J lost 3; bases outside the gene matches: 10. This CDR3 comprises 15 residues. Germline V gene data show CDR1 as ENHRY and CDR2 as SYGVKD. CDR3 DNA (partial): TGTGCCATCAGCCGAGTGGGGCAGGGGGACACTGAA. This translates into CAISRVGQGDTE. The complete CDR3 protein is CAISRVGQGDTEAFF.